This paragraph reports one T cell receptor beta chain. This clone was picked up a small number of times. Its binding antigen is unknown. No base-level quality is on record; no much larger clone is a single base apart. The data derive from a study of blood T cell repertoires in COVID-19 (dated by TCRdb to 2020 to 2021). Background on the whole study: The collaborator samples originated in the United States, Italy and Spain and spanned the acute and convalescent phases of COVID-19. The samples were drawn from the first 160 participants of the ongoing ImmuneRACE study and from about 1,200 subjects provided by 6 global collaborators. The repertoires were released in a freely available public database intended as a resource for research on the immune response to SARS-CoV-2. The sample metadata nearly always contained a de-identified subject ID, COVID-19 status, age in years and sex. The material from the prospective study consisted of cDNA or gDNA derived from T cells, B-cell-depleted T cells, or PBMCs. The dataset comprised deeply sampled blood TCRbeta repertoires from subjects exposed to, actively infected with, or recovered from COVID-19. Where available, HLA class I and class II types were taken from metadata supplied by the sample provider and were not determined by assay-based typing. The paper as a whole reports these results and caveats: How much clinical and demographic metadata was included differed by source and by participant, and the metadata was provided uncurated.

Enrolling through a virtual design, the prospective study's participants ranged in age from roughly 18 to 90 years and lived across around 25 United States geographic areas. In the prospective study, participants were assigned to cohorts based on the clinical history participants reported in a screening survey and a study questionnaire. Each participant in the prospective study had whole blood, serum and a nasopharyngeal or oropharyngeal swab collected by mobile phlebotomists. Prospective study participants could optionally give additional blood draws and questionnaires over an approximately two-month period. Prospective study blood samples were shipped either frozen or at room temperature before DNA extraction. CDR3 length: 16 amino acids, cysteine to phenylalanine. Only the CDR3 region is kept as DNA, spanning 48 bases read in frame from base 1. CDR1 and CDR2 were assigned from the germline V gene as SGHDT and YYEEEE. Relative to germline, V is 0 bases shorter and J is 0 bases shorter, with 10 bases between their ends.

TCRbeta CDR3 regions were amplified from genomic DNA using the immunoSEQ Assay, a bias-controlled multiplex PCR. The paper's data handling went like this. Nucleated cell counts per sample were estimated from amplification of reference gene primers within the assay. To quantify the absolute abundance of each unique TCRbeta CDR3 rearrangement, sequence reads were collapsed and filtered. For each sample, productive Simpson clonality was calculated by taking the square root of Simpson's diversity index across productive rearrangements. TCRdb mirrors the immuneACCESS table, restricted to in-frame sequences. Some clones are absent from its copies; in checked studies, under half trace to an unresolved V gene, and the reason for the others is unknown. The DNA was the basis for D and trimming; V, J and clone size are from that table. In this sample the table shows under 300,000 clones, around 90% of which occur a single time. Around 6% of the sample rests with the top ten.

Sequencing was performed on PBMCs or T cells enriched from blood (not recorded which). Recombination connected TRBV5-6 to TRBJ2-1; a weak D assignment points to TRBD2 (6 bases agree). The clonotype comes from a woman under 40 with acute COVID-19. The CDR3 region has the sequence CASSLAYGGSYNEQFF. In nucleotides, the sequence is TGTGCCAGCAGCTTGGCATACGGGGGCTCCTACAATGAGCAGTTCTTC.